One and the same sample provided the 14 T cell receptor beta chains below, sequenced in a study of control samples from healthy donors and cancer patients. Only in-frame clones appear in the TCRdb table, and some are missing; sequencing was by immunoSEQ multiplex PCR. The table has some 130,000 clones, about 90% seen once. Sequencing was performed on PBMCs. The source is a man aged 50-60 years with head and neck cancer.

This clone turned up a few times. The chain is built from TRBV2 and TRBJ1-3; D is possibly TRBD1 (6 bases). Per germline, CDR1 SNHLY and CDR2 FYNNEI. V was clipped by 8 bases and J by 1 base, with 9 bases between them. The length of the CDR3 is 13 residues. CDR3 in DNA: TGTGCCAGCCTTACAGGGTCTGGAAACACCATATATTTT. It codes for CASLTGSGNTIYF.

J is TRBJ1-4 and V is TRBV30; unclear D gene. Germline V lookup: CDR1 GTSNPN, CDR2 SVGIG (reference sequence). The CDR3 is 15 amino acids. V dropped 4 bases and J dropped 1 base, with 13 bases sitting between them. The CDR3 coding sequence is TGTGCCTGGAATTTAGGGATCGGAACTAATGAAAAACTGTTTTTT. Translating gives CAWNLGIGTNEKLFF.

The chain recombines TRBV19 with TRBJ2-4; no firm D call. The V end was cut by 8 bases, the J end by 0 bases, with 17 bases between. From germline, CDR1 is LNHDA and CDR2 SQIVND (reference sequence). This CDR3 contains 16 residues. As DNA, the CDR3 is TGTGCCAGTGGTACCTGGACCGTACTAGCCAAAAACATTCAGTACTTC. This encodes CASGTWTVLAKNIQYF.

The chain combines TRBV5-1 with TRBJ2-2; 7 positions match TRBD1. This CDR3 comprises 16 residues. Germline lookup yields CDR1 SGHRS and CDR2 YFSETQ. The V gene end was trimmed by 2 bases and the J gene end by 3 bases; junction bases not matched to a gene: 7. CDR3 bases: TGCGCCAGCAGCTTAGGTTTTGGACAGGACACCGGGGAGCTGTTTTTT. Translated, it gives CASSLGFGQDTGELFF.

CDR3 in amino acids: CASSGLQNEQFF. CDR3 in DNA: TGTGCCAGCAGCGGCCTTCAGAATGAGCAGTTCTTC. This chain links TRBV9 with TRBJ2-1; D uncertain. This CDR3 spans 12 amino acids. CDR1 SGDLS and CDR2 YYNGEE come from the germline V gene. Trimming left V 3 bases short and J 7 bases short, with 8 bases between.

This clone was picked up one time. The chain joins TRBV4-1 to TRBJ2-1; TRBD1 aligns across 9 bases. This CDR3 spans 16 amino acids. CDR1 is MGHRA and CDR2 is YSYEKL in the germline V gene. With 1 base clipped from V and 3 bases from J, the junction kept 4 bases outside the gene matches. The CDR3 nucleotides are TGCGCCAGCAGCCAAGGTCCGGGACAGGGCTACAATGAGCAGTTCTTC. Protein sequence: CASSQGPGQGYNEQFF.

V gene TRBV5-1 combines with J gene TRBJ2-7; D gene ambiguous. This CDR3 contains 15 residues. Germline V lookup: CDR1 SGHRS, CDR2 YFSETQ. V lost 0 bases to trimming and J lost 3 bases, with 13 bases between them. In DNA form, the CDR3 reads TGCGCCAGCAGCTTGGGAGCTACCCCAATCTACGAGCAGTACTTC. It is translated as CASSLGATPIYEQYF.

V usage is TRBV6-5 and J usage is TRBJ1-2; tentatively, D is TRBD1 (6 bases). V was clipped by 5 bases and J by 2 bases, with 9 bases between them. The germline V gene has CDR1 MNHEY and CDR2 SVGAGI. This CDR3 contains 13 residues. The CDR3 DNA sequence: TGTGCCAGCAGTAGGACAGTCAACTATGGCTACACCTTC. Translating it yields CASSRTVNYGYTF.

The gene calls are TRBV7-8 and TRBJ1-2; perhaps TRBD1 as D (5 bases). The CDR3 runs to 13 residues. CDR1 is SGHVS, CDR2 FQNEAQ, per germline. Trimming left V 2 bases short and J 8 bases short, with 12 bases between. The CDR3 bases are TGTGCCAGCAGCTTATACACAGGCGGCGGCTACACCTTC. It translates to CASSLYTGGGYTF.

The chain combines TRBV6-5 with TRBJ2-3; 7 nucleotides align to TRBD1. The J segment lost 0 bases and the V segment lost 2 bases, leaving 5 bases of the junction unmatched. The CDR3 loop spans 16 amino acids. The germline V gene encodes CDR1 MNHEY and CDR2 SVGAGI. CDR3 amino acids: CASSYSWDSSTDTQYF. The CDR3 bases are TGTGCCAGCAGTTACAGTTGGGACAGTAGCACAGATACGCAGTATTTT.

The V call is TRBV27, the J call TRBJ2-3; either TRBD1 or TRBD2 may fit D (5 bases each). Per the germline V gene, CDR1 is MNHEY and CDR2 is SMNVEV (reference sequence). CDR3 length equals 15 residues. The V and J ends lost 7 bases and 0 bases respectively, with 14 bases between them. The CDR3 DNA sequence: TGTGCCAGCAAGGGTCAAGGGGAGAGCACAGATACGCAGTATTTT. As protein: CASKGQGESTDTQYF.

CDR3 sequence reads: CAIKDRGGVTGELFF. CDR3 nucleotide sequence: TGTGCCATCAAGGACAGGGGTGGCGTTACCGGGGAGCTGTTTTTT. V usage is TRBV10-3 and J usage is TRBJ2-2; 9 positions match TRBD1. With 7 bases clipped from V and 5 bases from J, the junction kept 8 bases outside the gene matches. The length of the CDR3 is 15 residues. The germline V gene has CDR1 ENHRY and CDR2 SYGVKD.

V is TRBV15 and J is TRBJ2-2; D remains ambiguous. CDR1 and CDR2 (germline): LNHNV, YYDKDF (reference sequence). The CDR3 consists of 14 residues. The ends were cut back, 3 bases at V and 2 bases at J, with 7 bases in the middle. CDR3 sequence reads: CATSSLTNTGELFF. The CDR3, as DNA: TGTGCCACCAGCAGTTTGACAAACACCGGGGAGCTGTTTTTT.

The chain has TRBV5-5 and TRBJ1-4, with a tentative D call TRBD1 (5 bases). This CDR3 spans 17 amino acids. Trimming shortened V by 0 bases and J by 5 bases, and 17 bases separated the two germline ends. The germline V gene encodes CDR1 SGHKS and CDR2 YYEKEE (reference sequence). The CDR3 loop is CASSLAPTALLNEKLFF. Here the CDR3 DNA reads TGTGCCAGCAGCTTGGCACCGACAGCGCTCCTCAATGAAAAACTGTTTTTT.